The TCR beta chain described here comes from a study of Ad26.COV2.S vaccination and SARS-CoV-2 variants. Study in general: The study gave Ad26.COV2.S intramuscularly, once or twice 56 days apart. Findings of the study overall: Spike-specific responses of CD8+ and CD4+ T cells were reported to display substantial breadth after vaccination.

This clone occurred once. Its antigen is not identified. Clones were sequenced by immunoSEQ multiplex PCR, and TCRdb holds only the in-frame ones, with some missing. The table lists 300,000 to 400,000 clones, about 88% of them singletons. CDR3 size: 16 residues. V lost 8 bases and J lost 3; bases outside the gene matches: 9. The germline gives CDR1 MNHEY, CDR2 SMNVEV (reference sequence). Stated treatment: about 20 received Ad26.COV2.S at low or high dose, single or two shots; 5 received placebo; per-sample allocation not given. Samples came from day 63 after the first vaccine or placebo injection. The source of this sequence is a person between 18 and 65 years old who received the Ad26.COV2.S COVID-19 vaccine or a placebo. The sample here was peripheral blood, taken in a trial of Ad26.COV2.S vaccine versus placebo. The chain is built from TRBV27 and TRBJ2-3; TRBD2 matches 12 bases. The CDR3 nucleotides are TGTGCCAGCGCTACACGACTAGCGGGAGCAACAGATACGCAGTATTTT. Translating gives CASATRLAGATDTQYF.